A selection of T cell receptor beta chains follows, all from one sample in a study of CD8 T cells in Susac syndrome. A single record per CDR3 protein comes from TCRdb applying MiXCR to the immunoSEQ multiplex PCR reads. This sample has roughly 140,000 distinct CDR3 sequences, with around 94% found just once. The sample was CD8+ T cells from PBMCs. The receptors come from a human donor in good health. The CDR3 runs from the conserved cysteine through the conserved F or W. D genes are given only for firm matches. Size values are once, few and many counts, or a class for expanded clones, and some rows have none.

CDR3nt: TGTGCCACCAGCATTATCGGGACTAGCGCCGAGCAGTACTTC
CDR3aa: CATSIIGTSAEQYF
abundance: once
v_gene: TRBV15
d_gene: TRBD2
j_gene: TRBJ2-7

CDR3nt: TGTGCCAGCAGAACAGGGGTGGCAGATACGCAGTATTTT
CDR3aa: CASRTGVADTQYF
abundance: .
v_gene: TRBV27
d_gene: TRBD1
j_gene: TRBJ2-3

CDR3nt: TGTGCCAGCAGTCCCCCGAACAGGGATGGCTACACCTTC
CDR3aa: CASSPPNRDGYTF
abundance: .
v_gene: TRBV6-2/TRBV6-3
d_gene: .
j_gene: TRBJ1-2

CDR3nt: TGTGCCAGCAGCCCCATCAATCGGCAGTACTTC
CDR3aa: CASSPINRQYF
abundance: .
v_gene: TRBV7-9
d_gene: .
j_gene: TRBJ2-7

CDR3nt: TGTGCCAGCACCCCAGGAACAAGCTCCTACAATGAGCAGTTCTTC
CDR3aa: CASTPGTSSYNEQFF
abundance: .
v_gene: TRBV28
d_gene: .
j_gene: TRBJ2-1

CDR3nt: TGTGCCAGCAGCTGGGGTCGGACTGCTGGCTCCGAGCAGTACTTC
CDR3aa: CASSWGRTAGSEQYF
abundance: few
v_gene: TRBV7-2
d_gene: .
j_gene: TRBJ2-7

CDR3nt: TGTGCCAGCAGCCGAGACCGGCACATGAACACTGAAGCTTTCTTT
CDR3aa: CASSRDRHMNTEAFF
abundance: .
v_gene: TRBV7-9
d_gene: .
j_gene: TRBJ1-1

CDR3nt: TGTGCCAGCAGCCAAGGTAACCGGGACAGGTTGTACGAGCAGTACTTC
CDR3aa: CASSQGNRDRLYEQYF
abundance: .
v_gene: TRBV3-1
d_gene: TRBD1
j_gene: TRBJ2-7

CDR3nt: TGTGCCAGTAGTCCTTACAAGGGGTCGCTTTCGAACACCGGGGAGCTGTTTTTT
CDR3aa: CASSPYKGSLSNTGELFF
abundance: .
v_gene: TRBV19
d_gene: .
j_gene: TRBJ2-2

CDR3nt: TGTGCCAGCAGCCCTTATAGCGAACGCTACGAGCAGTACTTC
CDR3aa: CASSPYSERYEQYF
abundance: .
v_gene: TRBV9
d_gene: .
j_gene: TRBJ2-7